These 16 T cell receptor beta chains were sequenced from one sample in a study of CD4+ T cells in melanoma. Measured with immunoSEQ multiplex PCR; TCRdb has only the in-frame clones, and not every one. The sample shows around 13,000 clones, 60% to 85% of them seen only once. Sequencing was done on a sample of cells from a culture (not recorded whether cultured in vitro). The receptors shown here come from a human donor with melanoma.

The rearrangement uses TRBV2 and TRBJ2-4, with D possibly being TRBD1 or TRBD2 (5 bases each). The CDR3 is 16 amino acids. V was cut by 4 bases and J by 6 bases, with 19 bases left in between. CDR1 and CDR2 (germline): SNHLY, FYNNEI. The CDR3 bases are TGTGCCAGCAGTGGAAGCTGGGGGTGGTACGGAAACATTCAGTACTTC. Protein sequence: CASSGSWGWYGNIQYF.

This clone turned up a few times. This chain links TRBV5-8 with TRBJ1-1, with D possibly matching TRBD1 (6 bases). This CDR3 spans 15 amino acids. CDR1 and CDR2 from the germline V gene are SGHTS and YDEGEE. The V end was cut by 4 bases, the J end by 1 base, with 14 bases between. DNA for the CDR3: TGTGCCAGCAGCCAAGGGGGGGGATGGAACACTGAAGCTTTCTTT. Translated: CASSQGGGWNTEAFF.

The gene calls are TRBV4-2 and TRBJ1-1; tentative D call: TRBD1 (6 bases). Trimming shortened V by 4 bases and J by 3 bases, and 12 bases separated the two germline ends. This CDR3 is 14 amino acids long. The V gene's germline CDR1 is LGHNA and CDR2 YNFKEQ. CDR3 protein: CASSLRGADTEAFF. CDR3 sequence (DNA): TGTGCCAGCAGCCTACGGGGGGCGGACACTGAAGCTTTCTTT.

This clone turned up a few times. The chain couples TRBV6-5 to TRBJ1-1, with unresolved D. The CDR3 sequence is 13 residues long. Germline V gene sequence: CDR1 MNHEY, CDR2 SVGAGI. Trimming removed 0 bases from V and 4 bases from J, with 6 bases in between. The CDR3 loop reads CASSYSEVTEAFF. In nucleotides, the CDR3 is TGTGCCAGCAGTTACTCGGAAGTCACTGAAGCTTTCTTT.

This clone has just one count. V gene TRBV4-2 combines with J gene TRBJ2-1; perhaps TRBD2 as D (6 bases). This CDR3 contains 17 residues. Germline CDR1 reads LGHNA; CDR2 reads YNFKEQ. Trimming removed 0 bases at V and 1 base at J, with 13 bases between. This chain's CDR3 is CASSQDLAGPSYNEQFF. CDR3 DNA: TGTGCCAGCAGCCAAGATCTCGCGGGGCCTTCCTACAATGAGCAGTTCTTC.

The CDR3 loop reads CASSLTGTNNEQFF. The CDR3 DNA sequence: TGTGCCAGCAGCTTAACGGGAACTAACAATGAGCAGTTCTTC. The J gene is TRBJ2-1, the V gene TRBV5-5; tentatively, D is TRBD2 (5 bases). Trimming left V 2 bases short and J 5 bases short, with 11 bases between. The CDR3 consists of 14 residues. Germline CDR1 and CDR2: SGHKS and YYEKEE (reference sequence).

V and J are TRBV19 and TRBJ1-5; no clear D. Trimming stripped 3 bases from V and 1 base from J, with 10 bases between. Germline values: CDR1 LNHDA, CDR2 SQIVND (reference sequence). CDR3 length: 15 residues. Here the CDR3 reads CASSILWGSNQPQHF. In nucleotides, the CDR3 is TGTGCCAGTAGTATCCTCTGGGGAAGCAATCAGCCCCAGCATTTT.

J is TRBJ2-7 and V is TRBV4-1; 7 bases are shared with TRBD1. Germline loops: CDR1 MGHRA, CDR2 YSYEKL. Trimming removed 3 bases from V and 4 bases from J; junction bases left unmatched: 12. The CDR3 sequence is 16 residues long. The CDR3 reads CASSQARGQVPYEQYF. The CDR3 DNA is TGCGCCAGCAGCCAGGCAAGAGGACAGGTTCCGTACGAGCAGTACTTC.

The genes are TRBV7-8 and TRBJ2-7, with D maybe TRBD2 (5 bases). The CDR3 contains 14 residues. Germline CDR1 reads SGHVS; CDR2 reads FQNEAQ. V was pared by 1 base and J by 7 bases, with 14 bases between. CDR3 in amino acids: CASSLVAGPKEQYF. The CDR3 region has the DNA TGTGCCAGCAGCTTAGTGGCGGGCCCTAAGGAGCAGTACTTC.

In its sample, this clone was seen once. The V call is TRBV5-1, the J call TRBJ1-1; TRBD1 might be the D (5 bases). In germline, CDR1 is SGHRS, CDR2 YFSETQ. The CDR3 runs 15 residues. V shed 2 bases and J shed 7 bases, with 18 bases lying between them. The CDR3 DNA follows: TGCGCCAGCAGCTTAAGGGACGGCGGCGCCCTTGAAGCTTTCTTT. Protein: CASSLRDGGALEAFF. Using reference TRBV5-1 and TRBJ1-1 for the parts outside the CDR3, the full variable domain is KAGVTQTPRYLIKTRGQQVTLSCSPISGHRSVSWYQQTPGQGLQFLFEYFSETQRNKGNFPGRFSGRQFSNSRSEMNVSTLELGDSALYLCASSLRDGGALEAFFGQGTRLTVV.

This clone came up a few times. V is TRBV11-2 and J is TRBJ2-7; D ambiguous. CDR3 size: 11 residues. Germline CDR1 and CDR2: SGHAT and FQNNGV. V dropped 5 bases and J dropped 6 bases, with 8 bases sitting between them. CDR3 amino acids: CASSSHFEQYF. In nucleotides, the CDR3 is TGTGCCAGCAGCAGTCACTTCGAGCAGTACTTC.

The chain has TRBV15 and TRBJ2-5, with 7 bases identical to TRBD2. Germline V lookup: CDR1 LNHNV, CDR2 YYDKDF (reference sequence). J gave up 2 bases and V 5 bases, and 2 bases lay outside the gene matches. This CDR3 has 13 amino acids. CDR3 loop: CATSRREQETQYF. The CDR3 nucleotides read TGTGCCACCAGCCGGCGGGAGCAAGAGACCCAGTACTTC.

The V gene is TRBV4-1, the J gene TRBJ1-2, with 9 bases that match TRBD1. V shed 1 base and J 5 bases; nucleotides not matched to a gene: 14. The CDR3 extends over 18 amino acids. Germline V CDR1 and CDR2: MGHRA, YSYEKL. Here the CDR3 reads CASSQGLGQGIFRYGYTF. In DNA, the CDR3 is TGCGCCAGCAGCCAAGGATTGGGACAGGGAATATTTCGGTATGGCTACACCTTC.

The chain joins TRBV6-5 to TRBJ1-1, with D unclear. Trimming took 2 bases from V and 3 from J, leaving 13 bases between them. CDR1 and CDR2 (germline): MNHEY, SVGAGI. The CDR3 covers 15 residues. CDR3 amino acids: CASSYNWARDTEAFF. The CDR3 DNA is TGTGCCAGCAGTTACAACTGGGCGCGGGACACTGAAGCTTTCTTT.

The gene calls are TRBV7-3 and TRBJ2-3; 11 bases agree with TRBD2. V dropped 1 base and J dropped 3; count of bases not matched to a gene: 9. There are 18 residues in the CDR3. Germline assignment: CDR1 SGHTA and CDR2 FQGTGA. CDR3 sequence: CASSLSSLAGGPTDTQYF. CDR3 DNA sequence: TGTGCCAGCAGCTTAAGTAGTCTAGCGGGGGGTCCAACAGATACGCAGTATTTT.

This CDR3 is CASSLSSNTEAFF. CDR3 sequence (DNA): TGTGCCAGCAGCTTGTCATCGAACACTGAAGCTTTCTTT. V and J are TRBV7-8 and TRBJ1-1; no definite D call. CDR1 and CDR2 (germline): SGHVS, FQNEAQ. V was trimmed by 3 bases and J by 1 base, leaving 6 bases between them. The CDR3 loop spans 13 amino acids. The entire variable domain, with the rest obtained from reference TRBV7-8 and TRBJ1-1, is as follows: GAGVSQSPRYKVAKRGQDVALRCDPISGHVSLFWYQQALGQGPEFLTYFQNEAQLDKSGLPSDRFFAERPEGSVSTLKIQRTQQEDSAVYLCASSLSSNTEAFFGQGTRLTVV.